The source of this T cell receptor beta chain is a study of blood T cell repertoires in COVID-19. For the study at large: The origin of the acute and convalescent COVID-19 samples was the United States, Italy and Spain.

Adults between roughly 18 and 100 years of age took part from fewer than 30 US areas. In the original workflow: How many nucleated cells were present was estimated from reference gene primer amplification. The data were produced by immunoSEQ multiplex PCR, yet TCRdb's version contains in-frame clones alone and is incomplete. For V, J and clone size, that table is used; D and trimming come from the DNA. Here the sample spans about 160,000 clones, 75% to 85% being singletons. The germline gives CDR1 MNHEY, CDR2 SMNVEV (reference sequence). There are 15 residues in the CDR3. This TCR derives from a woman aged 55-70 years who had recovered from COVID-19. The J gene is TRBJ1-2, the V gene TRBV27; D is undetermined. The sample taken for sequencing was PBMCs or T cells enriched from blood (not recorded which). Written as DNA, the CDR3 is TGTGCAGCGAAGCCGGCGGGATATTCGGGCTATGGCTACACCTTC. Encoded protein: CAAKPAGYSGYGYTF.